The clone carrying this T cell receptor (beta chain) was seen once. Its target is not known. Each TCR beta cDNA library carried unique molecular identifiers. The yield from roughly 1 to 10 million T cells was 500,000 or so cDNA molecules in total. TCRdb fed the PCR reads into MiXCR, producing one record per CDR3 protein. The profile shows 800,000 to 950,000 distinct CDR3 sequences, about 57% of them singletons. The record originates from a study of post-analysis software for immune sequencing data. About the study: Several disease courses (relapsing-remitting, secondary progressive and progressive-relapsing) of multiple sclerosis were included. Findings of the study overall: Roughly 5 TRBV segments (TRBV5-6, TRBV5-1 and TRBV20-1 among them) occurred more frequently in patients than in controls. Comparison with controls showed significantly lower normalized Chao1 diversity in multiple sclerosis patients. Samples from one preparation batch, clustered by F measure, grouped strongly together.

The germline gives CDR1 SGHRS, CDR2 YFSETQ. V was shortened by 0 bases and J by 6 bases, with 21 bases between the two germline ends. This CDR3 has 17 residues. The chain uses TRBV5-1 and TRBJ1-2; D may be TRBD1 (6 bases). This receptor was identified in a girl aged 10 to 17 with multiple sclerosis. What was sequenced was blood. The CDR3: CASSLVSGVGAIDGYTF. In nucleotides, the CDR3 is TGCGCCAGCAGCTTGGTGAGCGGGGTGGGGGCGATTGATGGCTACACCTTC.